What follows describes a single T cell receptor (beta chain). The antigen is unknown. These data come from a study of CD8+ T cells in alopecia areata. Study-level findings and limits: Scalp lesions, especially in alopecia totalis/universalis, had higher clonality than normal scalp.

Extraction of RNA preceded its reverse transcription into cDNA, which served as the sequencing template. Clones were read by immunoSEQ multiplex PCR, and TCRdb kept only the in-frame ones, dropping some. The sample has over 95,000 clones, 41% seen once; the top ten hold about 1.4%. The V and J ends lost 2 bases and 0 bases respectively, with 11 bases between them. CDR3 length: 16 residues. Germline lookup yields CDR1 MDHEN and CDR2 SYDVKM. This TCR was recovered from a human donor with alopecia areata. The genes are TRBV28 and TRBJ1-3; D remains unclear. Material: CD4+ T cells sorted from blood. The CDR3 protein is CASSLRLRGSGNTIYF. CDR3 nucleotides: TGTGCCAGCAGTTTAAGGCTTCGGGGCTCTGGAAACACCATATATTTT.